The 27 T cell receptor beta chains below were found in one sample sequenced in a study of CD8 T cells in Susac syndrome. Random-hexamer reverse transcription was applied to roughly 0.5 to 1 ug RNA. MiXCR was run by TCRdb on the immunoSEQ multiplex PCR reads, yielding one entry per CDR3 protein. Here the sample spans some 150,000 distinct CDR3 sequences, roughly 96% being singletons. The sequenced sample consisted of CD8+ T cells from PBMCs. The source of these receptors is a human donor with multiple sclerosis.

In DNA form, the CDR3 reads TGTGCCAGCAGCAAAGCGCAGGTGCTGTCCTACGAGCAGTACGTC. Amino acid sequence: CASSKAQVLSYEQYV. V gene TRBV21-1 combines with J gene TRBJ2-7. TRBV21-1 is noted as a pseudogene. The CDR3 length is 15 residues.

This clonotype was detected only a few times. The rearrangement links TRBV12-3 or TRBV12-4 to TRBJ1-5; D unclear. Deletions cut 1 base from V and 7 bases from J, with 5 bases between. The CDR3 is made up of 12 amino acids. The CDR3 sequence is CASSLGSQPQHF. CDR3 nucleotide sequence: TGTGCCAGCAGTTTAGGGAGCCAGCCCCAGCATTTT.

The chain couples TRBV30 to TRBJ1-5; the D gene is possibly TRBD1 (6 bases). Between the trimmed V and J ends, which lost 5 bases and 1 base, there was a span of 15 bases. The CDR3 spans 15 residues. In germline, CDR1 is GTSNPN, CDR2 SVGIG (reference sequence). The CDR3 nucleotides are TGTGCCTGGGATACTATGGGGACAAGCAATCAGCCCCAGCATTTT. Protein product: CAWDTMGTSNQPQHF.

V usage is TRBV20-1 and J usage is TRBJ2-3; the match to TRBD2 covers 9 bases. Germline trimming cut 4 bases from V and 5 bases from J; bases unmatched to any gene: 7. The CDR3 consists of 14 residues. Germline CDR1 DFQATT, CDR2 SNEGSKA (reference sequence). The CDR3 nucleotides read TGCAGTGCTATGGCGGGGGGGCCGTTAGATACGCAGTATTTT. It codes for CSAMAGGPLDTQYF.

The chain couples TRBV2 to TRBJ2-7; TRBD1 matches at 12 bases. The CDR3 is made up of 15 amino acids. Germline V gene lookup returns CDR1 SNHLY and CDR2 FYNNEI. Trimming cost V 4 bases and J 5 bases; bases outside gene matches: 6. The CDR3 DNA is TGTGCCAGCAGTGGGGGACAGGGGGCGCAGAACGAGCAGTACTTC. Amino acid sequence: CASSGGQGAQNEQYF.

This clonotype was seen a single time. The chain recombines TRBV15 with TRBJ2-7; perhaps TRBD1 as D (6 bases). The CDR3 totals 14 residues. Germline-derived CDR1 and CDR2 are LNHNV and YYDKDF (reference sequence). V was trimmed by 3 bases and J by 1 base, leaving 10 bases between them. In nucleotides, the CDR3 is TGTGCCACCAGCAGTTACAGGGAGTCCTACGAGCAGTACTTC. Translating gives CATSSYRESYEQYF.

The V gene is TRBV3-1, the J gene TRBJ2-5, with TRBD2 as a possible D gene (6 bases). Trimming took off 1 base at V and 5 bases at J, with 11 bases between the two ends. The CDR3 is made up of 14 amino acids. CDR1 is LGHDT, CDR2 YNNKEL, per germline (reference sequence). The CDR3 coding sequence is TGTGCCAGCAGCCAAGTCGGAGGGATGGAGACCCAGTACTTC. Protein product: CASSQVGGMETQYF.

This clonotype was detected only once. This rearrangement joins TRBV29-1 to TRBJ1-1, with D hard to call. This CDR3 comprises 10 residues. V was clipped by 2 bases and J by 7 bases, with 5 bases between them. CDR1 is SQVTM, CDR2 ANQGSEA, per germline. DNA for the CDR3: TGCAGCGTTGAATTGGATGAAGCTTTCTTT. Protein: CSVELDEAFF.

This sequence joins TRBV20-1 and TRBJ1-5; 10 bases are a match to TRBD1. Germline CDR1 DFQATT, CDR2 SNEGSKA (reference sequence). This CDR3 comprises 14 residues. V was clipped by 3 bases and J by 5 bases; unmatched bases: 4. CDR3 sequence (DNA): TGCAGTGCTAGCCCCGGGACAGGGGATCAGCCCCAGCATTTT. Translation gives CSASPGTGDQPQHF.

This chain links TRBV29-1 with TRBJ2-7; D tentatively reads TRBD1 or TRBD2 (5 bases each). The CDR3 loop spans 14 amino acids. The germline V gene has CDR1 SQVTM and CDR2 ANQGSEA. V lost 4 bases, J lost 5 bases, and 18 bases lay in between. Here the CDR3 reads CSVVGAPGKDEQYF. The CDR3 DNA sequence: TGCAGCGTTGTCGGGGCACCAGGGAAGGACGAGCAGTACTTC.

The genes are TRBV28 and TRBJ1-5, with no clear D. This CDR3 contains 19 residues. V gave up 3 bases and J gave up 0 bases, with 21 bases separating them. Germline values: CDR1 MDHEN, CDR2 SYDVKM. The CDR3 bases are TGTGCCAGCAGTTTTAATGGTCTGACCGATACTGATAGCAATCAGCCCCAGCATTTT. This encodes CASSFNGLTDTDSNQPQHF.

The chain has TRBV20-1 and TRBJ2-5; 9 nucleotides match TRBD2. The CDR3 covers 15 residues. The germline V gene has CDR1 DFQATT and CDR2 SNEGSKA (reference sequence). V dropped 7 bases and J dropped 7; count of bases not matched to a gene: 16. CDR3 region: CSGITGASGDGTQYF. CDR3 in DNA: TGCAGTGGAATCACGGGGGCTAGCGGGGATGGGACCCAGTACTTC.

The V and J genes are TRBV29-1 and TRBJ1-1; D unresolved. The germline CDR1 and CDR2 sequences are SQVTM and ANQGSEA. Trimming pared 2 bases from V and 8 bases from J, leaving 18 bases between. The CDR3 consists of 14 residues. This chain's CDR3 is CSVEPREGHVEAFF. For the CDR3, the DNA is TGCAGCGTTGAACCTCGGGAAGGGCATGTAGAAGCTTTCTTT. Full variable domain (outside the CDR3, taken from reference TRBV29-1 and TRBJ1-1): SAVISQKPSRDICQRGTSLTIQCQVDSQVTMMFWYRQQPGQSLTLIATANQGSEATYESGFVIDKFPISRPNLTFSTLTVSNMSPEDSSIYLCSVEPREGHVEAFFGQGTRLTVV.

Only one count was recorded for this clonotype. The chain carries TRBV6-5 and TRBJ1-2; TRBD1 matches 8 bases. CDR1 is MNHEY and CDR2 is SVGAGI in the germline V gene. The length of the CDR3 is 15 residues. Trimming at V came to 6 bases and at J to 6 bases, leaving 12 bases not matched to a gene. For the CDR3, the DNA is TGTGCCAGCAGACCCGACAGGGGAAGATTCCATGGCTACACCTTC. Translating it yields CASRPDRGRFHGYTF.

V usage is TRBV20-1 and J usage is TRBJ2-7, with TRBD1 matching over 9 bases. The CDR3 consists of 15 residues. The V segment lost 6 bases and the J segment 5 bases; nucleotides outside the gene matches: 14. Germline V gene sequence: CDR1 DFQATT, CDR2 SNEGSKA (reference sequence). The DNA for the CDR3 is TGCAGTGCCGTCGGGTCGGGACAGGGTTTCCACGAGCAGTACTTC. Amino acid sequence: CSAVGSGQGFHEQYF.

This sequence joins TRBV12-3 or TRBV12-4 and TRBJ2-3; the match to TRBD2 covers 7 bases. The CDR3 totals 14 residues. Trimming removed 11 bases from V and 0 bases from J; junction bases left unmatched: 8. The CDR3 DNA is TGTGCCGGAAACAAAGCGGGGAGCACAGATACGCAGTATTTT. Its translation is CAGNKAGSTDTQYF.

J is TRBJ2-7 and V is TRBV9; no clear D gene. Trimming left V 0 bases short and J 3 bases short, with 10 bases between. This CDR3 has 14 amino acids. CDR1 is SGDLS, CDR2 YYNGEE, per germline. The CDR3: CASSVGGGDYEQYF. The DNA for the CDR3 is TGTGCCAGCAGCGTAGGCGGCGGCGACTACGAGCAGTACTTC.

J is TRBJ1-1 and V is TRBV29-1; D is ambiguous. Germline V gene sequence: CDR1 SQVTM, CDR2 ANQGSEA. This CDR3 spans 13 amino acids. V gave up 0 bases and J gave up 10 bases, with 15 bases separating them. The CDR3 region is CSVEDRNPRGAFF. Written as DNA, the CDR3 is TGCAGCGTTGAAGATAGGAACCCCCGTGGAGCTTTCTTT. Variable domain in full (rest from reference TRBV29-1 and TRBJ1-1): SAVISQKPSRDICQRGTSLTIQCQVDSQVTMMFWYRQQPGQSLTLIATANQGSEATYESGFVIDKFPISRPNLTFSTLTVSNMSPEDSSIYLCSVEDRNPRGAFFGQGTRLTVV.

The V call is TRBV10-3, the J call TRBJ2-7; weak D call: TRBD1 (5 bases). V was pared by 8 bases and J by 3 bases, with 8 bases between. The CDR3 sequence is 11 residues long. Germline assignment: CDR1 ENHRY and CDR2 SYGVKD. CDR3 in DNA: TGTGCCATCGCCGACAGCTACGAGCAGTACTTC. Protein: CAIADSYEQYF.

The V gene is TRBV28, the J gene TRBJ1-1, with a possible D match to TRBD1 (6 bases). Per germline, CDR1 MDHEN and CDR2 SYDVKM. The CDR3 spans 13 residues. V gave up 11 bases and J gave up 5 bases, with 18 bases separating them. The CDR3, as DNA: TGTGCCGCGGGGGCGGGGGGCAGGACTGAAGCTTTCTTT. Its translation is CAAGAGGRTEAFF. Filled out from reference TRBV28 and TRBJ1-1, the complete variable domain reads DVKVTQSSRYLVKRTGEKVFLECVQDMDHENMFWYRQDPGLGLRLIYFSYDVKMKEKGDIPEGYSVSREKKERFSLILESASTNQTSMYLCAAGAGGRTEAFFGQGTRLTVV.

In this sample, this clonotype turned up a few times. The rearrangement links TRBV7-9 to TRBJ1-2; D remains unclear. Looked up from germline, CDR1 is SEHNR and CDR2 is FQNEAQ (reference sequence). There are 12 residues in the CDR3. Trimming stripped 1 base from V and 4 bases from J, with 4 bases between. The CDR3 loop reads CASSLESYGYTF. DNA of the CDR3: TGTGCCAGCAGCTTAGAGAGCTATGGCTACACCTTC.

The chain recombines TRBV19 with TRBJ2-1; 9 positions match TRBD1. This CDR3 region has 16 residues. From germline, CDR1 is LNHDA and CDR2 SQIVND (reference sequence). V gave up 6 bases and J gave up 6 bases; unmatched junction bases: 12. The chain's CDR3 is CASRESGTGRGNEQFF. The CDR3 DNA follows: TGTGCCAGTAGGGAAAGTGGGACAGGGAGGGGCAATGAGCAGTTCTTC.

The chain employs TRBV7-3 and TRBJ2-3, with TRBD2 matching 8 bases. Per the germline V gene, CDR1 is SGHTA and CDR2 is FQGTGA. The J segment lost 2 bases and the V segment lost 0 bases, leaving 1 base of the junction unmatched. The CDR3 covers 15 residues. CDR3 sequence (DNA): TGTGCCAGCAGCTTAACTAGCGGGAACACAGATACGCAGTATTTT. This encodes CASSLTSGNTDTQYF.

J is TRBJ2-5 and V is TRBV20-1; D not certain. V lost 6 bases and J lost 0, with 11 bases in between. CDR3 length: 13 amino acids. CDR1 is DFQATT and CDR2 is SNEGSKA in the germline V gene (reference sequence). CDR3 DNA: TGCAGTGCCCCGAGACGGAACCAAGAGACCCAGTACTTC. Its protein product is CSAPRRNQETQYF.

The chain uses TRBV7-9 and TRBJ2-1; 8 bases match TRBD1. The length of the CDR3 is 15 residues. After removal of 7 bases from V and 0 bases from J, the junction contained 5 bases not matched to a gene. Germline V gives CDR1 SEHNR, CDR2 FQNEAQ (reference sequence). CDR3 nucleotide sequence: TGTGCCAGCACATCAACAGGGGGCTCCTACAATGAGCAGTTCTTC. Protein sequence: CASTSTGGSYNEQFF.

The chain uses TRBV5-1 and TRBJ1-2; 8 bases map to TRBD1. Germline values: CDR1 SGHRS, CDR2 YFSETQ. V lost 4 bases to trimming and J lost 8 bases; unmatched junction nucleotides: 19. The CDR3 contains 17 residues. CDR3 DNA: TGCGCCAGCAGCGACCGGGACAGGAGAGATCTATTTGGAGGCTACACCTTC. Translated: CASSDRDRRDLFGGYTF.

The chain uses TRBV28 and TRBJ2-7; 7 bases are a match to TRBD1. Losses at the gene ends were 1 base for V and 3 bases for J; bases not matched to a gene: 0. The CDR3 runs 13 residues. The germline CDR1 and CDR2 sequences are MDHEN and SYDVKM. The CDR3 bases are TGTGCCAGCAGTTTATACAGGGGCTACGAGCAGTACGTC. This gives the protein CASSLYRGYEQYV.